Listed here are 24 T cell receptor beta chains from one sample, sequenced in a study of Tregs in tolerant kidney transplant recipients. The method was immunoSEQ multiplex PCR; TCRdb's version includes in-frame clones alone and lacks a portion of them. The table shows about 88,000 clones, with around nine tenths occurring only once. The material sequenced was CD8+ T cells from blood. Receptors were obtained from a human donor in good health.

The chain combines TRBV11-2 with TRBJ2-7, with 7 bases lining up with TRBD2. Trimming at V came to 4 bases and at J to 2 bases, leaving 8 bases not matched to a gene. The V gene's germline CDR1 is SGHAT and CDR2 FQNNGV. The CDR3 has 15 residues. Here the CDR3 reads CASSSSREGAYEQYF. The CDR3 DNA reads TGTGCCAGCAGCTCCTCAAGGGAGGGCGCCTACGAGCAGTACTTC.

In its sample, this clone was seen a few times. J is TRBJ1-2 and V is TRBV30; D not resolved. The CDR3 contains 14 residues. CDR1 and CDR2 (germline): GTSNPN, SVGIG (reference sequence). Trimming stripped 0 bases from V and 4 bases from J, with 12 bases between. DNA of the CDR3: TGTGCCTGGAGTGTACCTCCGGCTGGCTATGGCTACACCTTC. Its translation is CAWSVPPAGYGYTF.

The gene calls are TRBV27 and TRBJ2-7, with D hard to call. This CDR3 contains 13 residues. Germline V gene sequence: CDR1 MNHEY, CDR2 SMNVEV (reference sequence). V gave up 6 bases and J gave up 0 bases, with 9 bases separating them. The CDR3: CASRMTVSYEQYF. DNA of the CDR3: TGTGCCAGCAGAATGACTGTCTCCTACGAGCAGTACTTC.

The rearrangement links TRBV19 to TRBJ2-1; D not certain. The CDR3 extends over 15 amino acids. CDR1 LNHDA and CDR2 SQIVND come from the germline V gene (reference sequence). The V end was cut by 2 bases, the J end by 3 bases, with 11 bases between. CDR3 protein: CASSISPGGYNEQFF. The CDR3 DNA reads as TGTGCCAGTAGTATATCCCCTGGTGGCTACAATGAGCAGTTCTTC. The full variable domain, with the rest looked up from reference TRBV19 and TRBJ2-1, is DGGITQSPKYLFRKEGQNVTLSCEQNLNHDAMYWYRQDPGQGLRLIYYSQIVNDFQKGDIAEGYSVSREKKESFPLTVTSAQKNPTAFYLCASSISPGGYNEQFFGPGTRLTVL.

V and J are TRBV2 and TRBJ2-3, with D possibly matching TRBD1 (6 bases). Germline-derived CDR1 and CDR2 are SNHLY and FYNNEI. V lost 8 bases and J lost 4, with 22 bases in between. There are 16 residues in the CDR3. The CDR3 loop reads CASGPTGSTISDTQYF. CDR3 bases: TGTGCCAGCGGACCCACAGGGTCAACAATCTCAGATACGCAGTATTTT.

The chain uses TRBV27 and TRBJ1-3; D might be TRBD1 (5 bases). The CDR3 is made up of 16 amino acids. Germline V gene lookup returns CDR1 MNHEY and CDR2 SMNVEV (reference sequence). Trimming cost V 0 bases and J 0 bases, with 9 bases left between them. The DNA for the CDR3 is TGTGCCAGCAGTTTATCGGGGCGGCCCTCTGGAAACACCATATATTTT. Translating gives CASSLSGRPSGNTIYF.

This clone was observed a single time. The chain combines TRBV5-1 with TRBJ1-1; D remains ambiguous. Germline assignment: CDR1 SGHRS and CDR2 YFSETQ. Trimming pared 2 bases from V and 1 base from J, leaving 9 bases between. This CDR3 is 14 amino acids long. The CDR3: CASSFDMGNTEAFF. The CDR3 coding sequence is TGCGCCAGCAGCTTCGATATGGGGAACACTGAAGCTTTCTTT.

V usage is TRBV7-9 and J usage is TRBJ2-1; D not resolved. The germline gives CDR1 SEHNR, CDR2 FQNEAQ (reference sequence). This CDR3 is 16 amino acids long. Trimming removed 1 base from V and 5 bases from J, with 15 bases in between. The CDR3 coding sequence is TGTGCCAGCAGCTTAGTTGGGCGAACCGTTGACAATGAGCAGTTCTTC. It translates to CASSLVGRTVDNEQFF.

V is TRBV5-4 and J is TRBJ2-7; 7 bases line up with TRBD1. Germline V CDR1 and CDR2: SGHNT, YYREEE (reference sequence). V lost 1 base and J lost 5; bases outside the gene matches: 9. This CDR3 region has 15 residues. CDR3: CASSLLQGPINEQYF. CDR3 nucleotide sequence: TGTGCCAGCAGCTTGCTACAGGGGCCTATTAACGAGCAGTACTTC.

This clone was detected once. The V gene is TRBV6-1, the J gene TRBJ2-7, with D hard to call. From germline, CDR1 is MNHNS and CDR2 SASEGT. The CDR3 consists of 15 residues. Between the trimmed V and J ends, which lost 2 bases and 0 bases, there was a span of 11 bases. CDR3 loop: CASSELGSNSYEQYF. Written as DNA, the CDR3 is TGTGCCAGCAGTGAACTCGGAAGCAACTCCTACGAGCAGTACTTC.

This chain joins TRBV9 and TRBJ1-5, with a weak D call TRBD1 (5 bases). CDR3 size: 14 residues. V was shortened by 0 bases and J by 4 bases, with 8 bases between the two germline ends. CDR1 is SGDLS and CDR2 is YYNGEE in the germline V gene. The CDR3 nucleotides are TGTGCCAGCAGCGTAGACGGGGGGAATCAGCCCCAGCATTTT. Translating it yields CASSVDGGNQPQHF.

The chain links TRBV6-6 to TRBJ1-5; no firm D call. Germline V lookup: CDR1 MNHNY, CDR2 SVGAGI (reference sequence). With 2 bases removed from V and 0 bases from J, the gap between germline ends came to 2 bases. The CDR3 is 13 amino acids. The CDR3 reads CASSYVSNQPQHF. CDR3 bases: TGTGCCAGCAGTTACGTTAGCAATCAGCCCCAGCATTTT.

About this clone: Other DNA sequences of this sample code for an identical CDR3. The chain employs TRBV5-1 and TRBJ2-2, with 7 bases lining up with TRBD2. V was pared by 2 bases and J by 10 bases, with 5 bases of the junction left unmatched. Germline CDR1 SGHRS, CDR2 YFSETQ. The CDR3 is made up of 13 amino acids. Here the CDR3 reads CASSFFGGEELFF. CDR3 DNA sequence: TGCGCCAGCAGCTTTTTTGGGGGGGAGGAGCTGTTTTTT.

The chain is built from TRBV27 and TRBJ2-7; D is possibly TRBD2 (6 bases). This CDR3 is 14 amino acids long. Germline CDR1 MNHEY, CDR2 SMNVEV (reference sequence). The V gene lost 7 bases and the J gene lost 5 bases, with 18 bases spanning the gap. For the CDR3, the DNA is TGTGCCAGCACTGTAGGAGGGGATTGGAACGAGCAGTACTTC. It yields the protein CASTVGGDWNEQYF.

This clone appeared once. The chain has TRBV6-1 and TRBJ2-3; D possibly corresponds to TRBD2 (6 bases). Germline assignment: CDR1 MNHNS and CDR2 SASEGT. This CDR3 spans 15 amino acids. Trimming pared 10 bases from V and 0 bases from J, leaving 17 bases between. The CDR3 loop reads CATSWGVPSTDTQYF. As DNA, the CDR3 is TGTGCCACTTCTTGGGGGGTCCCTAGCACAGATACGCAGTATTTT.

V usage is TRBV19 and J usage is TRBJ2-1; perhaps D is TRBD1 or TRBD2 (6 bases each). V lost 0 bases to trimming and J lost 0 bases, with 9 bases between them. There are 16 residues in the CDR3. The germline CDR1 and CDR2 sequences are LNHDA and SQIVND (reference sequence). The CDR3 DNA sequence: TGTGCCAGTAGTATAGAACAGGGACTCTCCTACAATGAGCAGTTCTTC. Protein: CASSIEQGLSYNEQFF. Based on the CDR3 plus reference TRBV19 and TRBJ2-1, the full variable domain is DGGITQSPKYLFRKEGQNVTLSCEQNLNHDAMYWYRQDPGQGLRLIYYSQIVNDFQKGDIAEGYSVSREKKESFPLTVTSAQKNPTAFYLCASSIEQGLSYNEQFFGPGTRLTVL.

J is TRBJ1-2 and V is TRBV7-9; a possible D gene is TRBD1 (6 bases). In germline, CDR1 is SEHNR, CDR2 FQNEAQ (reference sequence). Trimming took 1 base from V and 3 from J, leaving 6 bases between them. This CDR3 spans 13 amino acids. CDR3 loop: CASSLGQDYGYTF. CDR3 nucleotides: TGTGCCAGCAGCTTAGGACAGGACTATGGCTACACCTTC.

The chain is built from TRBV5-1 and TRBJ1-4; the D is unclear. CDR1 is SGHRS and CDR2 is YFSETQ in the germline V gene. There are 15 residues in the CDR3. The germline V and J ends were trimmed by 7 bases and 8 bases, with 21 bases remaining between them. The CDR3 loop reads CASSQLEYLGEKLFF. In DNA, the CDR3 is TGCGCCAGCTCTCAATTGGAGTATCTAGGGGAAAAACTGTTTTTT. Based on the CDR3 plus reference TRBV5-1 and TRBJ1-4, the full variable domain is KAGVTQTPRYLIKTRGQQVTLSCSPISGHRSVSWYQQTPGQGLQFLFEYFSETQRNKGNFPGRFSGRQFSNSRSEMNVSTLELGDSALYLCASSQLEYLGEKLFFGSGTQLSVL.

The chain combines TRBV27 with TRBJ1-2; perhaps TRBD1 as D (6 bases). The V end lost 10 bases, the J end lost 5 bases, and 20 bases lay between the germline ends. In germline, CDR1 is MNHEY, CDR2 SMNVEV (reference sequence). The CDR3 sequence is 14 residues long. CDR3 sequence reads: CAIFPPGAPYGYTF. The CDR3 DNA follows: TGTGCCATCTTCCCCCCGGGGGCGCCTTATGGCTACACCTTC.

This chain joins TRBV4-1 and TRBJ2-1; 9 bases map to TRBD2. This CDR3 comprises 16 residues. The germline CDR1 and CDR2 sequences are MGHRA and YSYEKL. V lost 4 bases, J lost 3 bases, and 7 bases stayed unmatched. CDR3 nucleotide sequence: TGCGCCAGCAGCCCAGGTACTAGCGGGTACTACAATGAGCAGTTCTTC. Translation gives CASSPGTSGYYNEQFF.

In nucleotides, the CDR3 is TGTGCCAGCAGCTTAAAGGGGGATTATGGCTACACCTTC. As protein: CASSLKGDYGYTF. The chain recombines TRBV13 with TRBJ1-2; a weak D match, TRBD1 (6 bases). The CDR3 is 13 residues long. CDR1 is PRHDT, CDR2 FYEKMQ, per germline (reference sequence). The ends were cut back, 2 bases at V and 5 bases at J, with 9 bases in the middle.

The count of this clone is one. CDR3 DNA sequence: TGTGCCAGCAGTGGAGGGACCGGCCCTCCCTACGAGCAGTACTTC. Protein sequence: CASSGGTGPPYEQYF. The rearrangement joins TRBV25-1 to TRBJ2-7; D possibly uses TRBD1 or TRBD2 (5 bases each). The CDR3 runs to 15 residues. V lost 4 bases and J 2 bases, leaving 15 bases between the germline ends. CDR1 MGHDK and CDR2 SYGVNS come from the germline V gene.

The rearrangement joins TRBV10-3 to TRBJ2-1; perhaps TRBD1 as D (5 bases). The length of the CDR3 is 12 residues. Looked up from germline, CDR1 is ENHRY and CDR2 is SYGVKD. Trimming removed 7 bases at V and 5 bases at J, with 9 bases between. CDR3 DNA sequence: TGTGCCATCACCGGACACCACAATGAGCAGTTCTTC. It yields the protein CAITGHHNEQFF.

The chain is built from TRBV4-1 and TRBJ1-5, with D possibly TRBD1 on 5 matching bases. Trimming cost V 0 bases and J 1 base, with 16 bases left between them. Germline CDR1 and CDR2: MGHRA and YSYEKL. CDR3 length equals 18 residues. The CDR3 sequence is CASSQDPGRVGSNQPQHF. The CDR3 DNA reads as TGCGCCAGCAGCCAAGATCCGGGCAGGGTAGGAAGCAATCAGCCCCAGCATTTT.